This TCR beta chain was captured by sequencing in a study of T cell responses to AZD1222 COVID-19 vaccine. The study, taken as a whole, reports: Vaccine-associated CD4 TCRs spanned spike, dominant at 160-218 and 743-854.

A note on this clone: Antigen: not known.

The method was immunoSEQ multiplex PCR; TCRdb's version includes in-frame clones alone and lacks a portion of them. Of roughly 140,000 clones listed, 87% are singletons. The germline CDR1 and CDR2 sequences are KGHSH and LQKENI. V was pared by 5 bases and J by 5 bases, with 3 bases of the junction left unmatched. The length of the CDR3 is 13 residues. The receptor's source is an adult who received the AZD1222 COVID-19 vaccine. Here the sequenced sample was peripheral blood, taken 28 days after the second AZD1222 dose. The chain employs TRBV18 and TRBJ2-1; 7 positions agree with TRBD1. The CDR3 reads CASSWDSDNEQFF. The CDR3 region has the DNA TGTGCCAGCTCATGGGACAGCGACAATGAGCAGTTCTTC.